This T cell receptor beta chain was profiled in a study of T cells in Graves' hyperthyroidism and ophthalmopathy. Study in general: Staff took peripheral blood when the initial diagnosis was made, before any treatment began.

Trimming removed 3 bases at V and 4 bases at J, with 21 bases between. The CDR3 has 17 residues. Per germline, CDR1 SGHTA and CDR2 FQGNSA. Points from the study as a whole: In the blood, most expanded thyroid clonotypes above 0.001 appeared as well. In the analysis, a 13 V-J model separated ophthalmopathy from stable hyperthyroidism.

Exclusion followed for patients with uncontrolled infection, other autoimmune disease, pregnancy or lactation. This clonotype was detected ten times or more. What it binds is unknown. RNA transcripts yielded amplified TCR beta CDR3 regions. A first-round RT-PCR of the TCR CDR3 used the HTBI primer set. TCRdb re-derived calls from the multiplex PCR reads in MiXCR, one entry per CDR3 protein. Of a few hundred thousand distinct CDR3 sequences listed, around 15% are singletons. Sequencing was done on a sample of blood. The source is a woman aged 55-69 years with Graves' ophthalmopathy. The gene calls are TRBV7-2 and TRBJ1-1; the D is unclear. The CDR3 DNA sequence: TGTGCCAGCAGCTTGGATTTTCAGCTCCCTGGGAGCACTGAAGCTTTCTTT. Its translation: CASSLDFQLPGSTEAFF.